Many counts were recorded for the clone carrying this T cell receptor beta chain. The germline V gene encodes CDR1 SGHRS and CDR2 YFSETQ. V dropped 4 bases and J dropped 8 bases, with 25 bases sitting between them. The CDR3 contains 17 residues. These data are taken from a study of T cells in Graves' hyperthyroidism and ophthalmopathy. The source material, RNA transcripts, was used to amplify TCR beta CDR3 regions. The HTBI set primed first-round TCR CDR3 RT-PCR. TCRdb recomputed calls from the multiplex PCR reads with MiXCR, one row per CDR3 protein. This table holds about 640,000 distinct CDR3 sequences, more than 14% found once.

This receptor was taken from a woman in her fifties or sixties with Graves' ophthalmopathy. The chain has TRBV5-1 and TRBJ2-1; D is perhaps TRBD2 (6 bases). Specimen: blood. The CDR3 DNA follows: TGCGCCAGCAGCCTGGATGTGGGACTGACATCATTAGATGAGCAGTTCTTC. The encoded protein is CASSLDVGLTSLDEQFF.